The following is a TCR beta chain sequence with its context. The data originate from a study of blood T cell repertoires in COVID-19. Study context: Some COVID-19 samples were acute and others convalescent; all came from the United States, Italy and Spain.

Profiling relied on immunoSEQ multiplex PCR, and the TCRdb table lists in-frame clones only, not all of them. This table has a few hundred thousand clones, 88% appearing once. Clinical history as reported by participants underpinned cohort assignment. CDR3 size: 16 residues. The trim removed 4 bases at V and 5 bases at J, leaving 9 bases unmatched. CDR1 and CDR2 (germline): SGHVS, FQNEAQ. Sequenced input: PBMCs or T cells enriched from blood (not recorded which). The chain has TRBV7-8 and TRBJ2-3; 10 bases fit TRBD1. This receptor was taken from a woman between 45 and 60 years old who had recovered from COVID-19. Here the CDR3 reads CASSYRQGAVGDTQYF. The CDR3 nucleotides read TGTGCCAGCAGCTACCGACAGGGGGCGGTTGGAGATACGCAGTATTTT.